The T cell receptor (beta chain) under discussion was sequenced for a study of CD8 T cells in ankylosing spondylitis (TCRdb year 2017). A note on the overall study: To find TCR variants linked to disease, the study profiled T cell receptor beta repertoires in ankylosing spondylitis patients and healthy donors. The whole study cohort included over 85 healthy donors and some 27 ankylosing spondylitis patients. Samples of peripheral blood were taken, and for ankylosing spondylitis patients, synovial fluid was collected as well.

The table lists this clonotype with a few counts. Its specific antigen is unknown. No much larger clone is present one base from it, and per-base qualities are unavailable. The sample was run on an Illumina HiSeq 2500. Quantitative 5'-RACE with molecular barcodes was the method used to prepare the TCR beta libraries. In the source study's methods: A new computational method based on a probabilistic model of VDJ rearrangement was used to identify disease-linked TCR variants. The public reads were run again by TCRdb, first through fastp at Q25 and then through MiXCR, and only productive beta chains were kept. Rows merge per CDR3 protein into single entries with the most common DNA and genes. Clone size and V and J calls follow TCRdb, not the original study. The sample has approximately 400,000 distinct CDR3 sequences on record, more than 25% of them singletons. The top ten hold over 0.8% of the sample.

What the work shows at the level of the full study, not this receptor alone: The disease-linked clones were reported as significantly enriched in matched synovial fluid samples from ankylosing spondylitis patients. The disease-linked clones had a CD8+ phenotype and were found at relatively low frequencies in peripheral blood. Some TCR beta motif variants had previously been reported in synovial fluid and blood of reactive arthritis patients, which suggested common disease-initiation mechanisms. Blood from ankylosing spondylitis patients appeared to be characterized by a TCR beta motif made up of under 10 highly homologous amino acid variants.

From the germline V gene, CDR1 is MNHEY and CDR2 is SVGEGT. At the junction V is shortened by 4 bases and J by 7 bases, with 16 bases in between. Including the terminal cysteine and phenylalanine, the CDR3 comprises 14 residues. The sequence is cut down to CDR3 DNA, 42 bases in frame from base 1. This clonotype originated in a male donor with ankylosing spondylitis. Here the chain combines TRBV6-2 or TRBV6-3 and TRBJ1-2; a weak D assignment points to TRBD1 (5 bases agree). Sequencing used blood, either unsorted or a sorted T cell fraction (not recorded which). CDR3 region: CASSSQGRVSGYTF. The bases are TGTGCCAGCAGTTCCCAGGGTCGGGTTTCTGGCTACACCTTC.